One sample yielded the 22 T cell receptor beta chains listed below, sequenced in a study of blood T cells in healthy people across ages. For the second PCR, which ran for about 6 to 11 cycles, a sample-barcoded 5' primer and a J-beta primer mix were used. TCRdb re-called the 5' RACE reads through MiXCR, storing one row per CDR3 protein. The sample has around 1,500,000 distinct CDR3 sequences, 28% seen once. The sequenced sample was blood. Receptors originate from a woman aged 25 to 45 in good health.

As concerns this clonotype: A much larger clone lies a single base off, so this may be a read error. CDR3 sequence (DNA): TGTGCCAACAGCCCCGAGAGCTCCTACGAGCAGTACTTC. Protein product: CANSPESSYEQYF. V gene TRBV3-1 combines with J gene TRBJ2-7, with D uncertain. The CDR3 covers 13 residues. CDR1 and CDR2 (germline): LGHDT, YNNKEL (reference sequence).

The V gene is TRBV5-1, the J gene TRBJ2-1, with D tentatively TRBD2 (6 bases). CDR3 length: 12 residues. Trimming removed 4 bases from V and 8 bases from J, with 10 bases in between. Germline V CDR1 and CDR2: SGHRS, YFSETQ. The CDR3 region has the DNA TGCGCCAGCAGCATTTGGAGGGATGAGCAGTTCTTC. Translating it yields CASSIWRDEQFF.

This clonotype was detected only a few times. The CDR3 reads CASSLVTGADEAFF. The CDR3 nucleotides are TGTGCCAGCAGCTTAGTTACGGGGGCTGATGAAGCTTTCTTT. The rearrangement links TRBV7-2 to TRBJ1-1, with D perhaps TRBD1 (6 bases). CDR1 and CDR2 (germline): SGHTA, FQGNSA. V lost 1 base, J lost 7 bases, and 13 bases lay in between. The CDR3 consists of 14 residues.

This clonotype was counted between two and nine times. J is TRBJ2-3 and V is TRBV4-1; 15 bases align to TRBD2. The CDR3 covers 19 residues. Trimming cost V 0 bases and J 6 bases; bases outside gene matches: 10. CDR1 is MGHRA and CDR2 is YSYEKL in the germline V gene. In nucleotides, the CDR3 is TGCGCCAGCAGCCAAGATGCTTTGGGACTAGCGGGGGGAAGGGATACGCAGTATTTT. Amino acids: CASSQDALGLAGGRDTQYF.

This clonotype was seen more than once but under ten times. The chain is built from TRBV20-1 and TRBJ2-7; D not resolved. The CDR3 is 13 amino acids. Trimming took 3 bases from V and 5 from J, leaving 14 bases between them. CDR1 DFQATT and CDR2 SNEGSKA come from the germline V gene (reference sequence). The DNA for the CDR3 is TGCAGTGCTAGCGGCTGGATGGGGAACGAGCAGTACTTC. Translated, it gives CSASGWMGNEQYF.

J is TRBJ2-1 and V is TRBV5-6, with 10 bases that match TRBD1. V trimming: 1 base; J trimming: 8 bases; junction bases outside the gene matches: 9. The germline gives CDR1 SGHDT, CDR2 YYEEEE. The CDR3 length is 16 residues. Here the CDR3 reads CASSLYGTGVLDEQFF. The CDR3 DNA is TGTGCCAGCAGCTTGTATGGGACAGGGGTCCTCGATGAGCAGTTCTTC.

The table lists this clonotype with a few counts. The gene calls are TRBV5-1 and TRBJ2-1; 16 bases are a match to TRBD2. CDR3 length: 18 residues. Germline-derived CDR1 and CDR2 are SGHRS and YFSETQ. Unmatched junction bases numbered 13, after V lost 4 bases and J lost 9 bases. CDR3 loop: CASSVTGTSGRGTGEQFF. CDR3 DNA: TGCGCCAGCAGCGTCACCGGGACTAGCGGGAGGGGGACGGGTGAGCAGTTCTTC.

The chain combines TRBV19 with TRBJ1-2; D gene unclear. Germline CDR1 is LNHDA and CDR2 is SQIVND (reference sequence). The V end was cut by 3 bases, the J end by 0 bases, with 8 bases between. CDR3 size: 14 residues. The CDR3 is CASSMVGANYGYTF. Written as DNA, the CDR3 is TGTGCCAGTAGTATGGTCGGCGCTAACTATGGCTACACCTTC.

V gene TRBV5-1 combines with J gene TRBJ2-6; D is unresolved. The CDR3 has 16 amino acids. CDR1 and CDR2 from the germline V gene are SGHRS and YFSETQ. V lost 0 bases, J lost 0 bases, and 7 bases lay in between. CDR3 sequence (DNA): TGCGCCAGCAGCTTGGACGGCCTCTCTGGGGCCAACGTCCTGACTTTC. Its translation: CASSLDGLSGANVLTF.

The gene calls are TRBV7-6 and TRBJ2-2, with D hard to call. Germline-derived CDR1 and CDR2 are SGHVS and FNYEAQ. Trimming removed 1 base from V and 4 bases from J, with 13 bases in between. The CDR3 extends over 16 amino acids. CDR3 bases: TGTGCCAGCAGCTTAGGAAACTACCGGCGCACCGGGGAGCTGTTTTTT. It encodes CASSLGNYRRTGELFF.

This clonotype was counted only a few times. The V call is TRBV4-2, the J call TRBJ2-3; TRBD2 matches at 7 bases. Trimming removed 0 bases from V and 0 bases from J; junction bases left unmatched: 6. CDR3 length: 17 amino acids. Germline loops: CDR1 LGHNA, CDR2 YNFKEQ. This CDR3 reads CASSQEALAASTDTQYF. For the CDR3, the DNA is TGTGCCAGCAGCCAAGAGGCGCTAGCGGCTAGCACAGATACGCAGTATTTT.

This clonotype was recorded a few times. J is TRBJ1-4 and V is TRBV6-2 or TRBV6-3; no clear D gene. CDR3 length: 11 amino acids. Germline V gives CDR1 MNHEY, CDR2 SVGEGT. The V gene lost 8 bases and the J gene lost 10 bases, with 11 bases spanning the gap. In nucleotides, the CDR3 is TGTGCCAGCTTCGGGGAGGGAAAACTGTTTTTT. Amino acids: CASFGEGKLFF.

A few counts support this clonotype. This chain joins TRBV27 and TRBJ2-1; D gene ambiguous. The J call may be incorrect, as the DNA end agrees better with TRBJ2-7. This CDR3 is built from 14 residues. Germline V gene sequence: CDR1 MNHEY, CDR2 SMNVEV (reference sequence). This CDR3 reads CASMKANPYNEQYF. The CDR3, as DNA: TGTGCCAGCATGAAGGCTAATCCCTACAATGAGCAGTACTTC.

The chain has TRBV7-2 and TRBJ1-1; no firm D call. This CDR3 is built from 11 residues. Trimming removed 7 bases at V and 6 bases at J, with 9 bases between. In germline, CDR1 is SGHTA, CDR2 FQGNSA. CDR3: CASIQSAEAFF. The CDR3, as DNA: TGTGCCAGCATCCAGAGTGCTGAAGCTTTCTTT.

This clonotype appeared a few times. The genes are TRBV12-3 or TRBV12-4 and TRBJ1-5; perhaps TRBD1 as D (5 bases). V lost 6 bases, J lost 1 base, and 10 bases lay in between. The length of the CDR3 is 14 residues. The CDR3 loop is CASSQRGSNQPQHF. CDR3 nucleotide sequence: TGTGCCAGCAGCCAAAGGGGAAGCAATCAGCCCCAGCATTTT.

The chain employs TRBV5-5 and TRBJ2-2; 7 positions match TRBD2. The J segment lost 6 bases and the V segment lost 6 bases, leaving 8 bases of the junction unmatched. Germline-derived CDR1 and CDR2 are SGHKS and YYEKEE (reference sequence). The CDR3 loop spans 14 amino acids. The CDR3 here is CASTWGGRSGELFF. The CDR3, as DNA: TGTGCCAGCACATGGGGCGGGAGATCCGGGGAGCTGTTTTTT.

This clonotype was counted between two and nine times. The chain has TRBV14 and TRBJ2-7; D remains unclear. V was pared by 0 bases and J by 2 bases, with 8 bases between. This CDR3 is built from 14 residues. Looked up from germline, CDR1 is SGHDN and CDR2 is FVKESK. DNA for the CDR3: TGTGCCAGCAGCCAAGAACCGAGCCCCTACGAGCAGTACTTC. Protein product: CASSQEPSPYEQYF.

V is TRBV20-1 and J is TRBJ2-1, with TRBD2 matching over 13 bases. Losses at the gene ends were 2 bases for V and 4 bases for J; bases not matched to a gene: 11. The CDR3 extends over 18 amino acids. Per the germline V gene, CDR1 is DFQATT and CDR2 is SNEGSKA (reference sequence). The CDR3 DNA reads as TGCAGTGCTAGATCCCTAAGGACTAGCGGGAGACCTTACAATGAGCAGTTCTTC. Its translation: CSARSLRTSGRPYNEQFF.

The chain couples TRBV6-6 to TRBJ2-3; 7 bases are a match to TRBD1. CDR3 length: 13 residues. The trim removed 6 bases at V and 2 bases at J, leaving 2 bases unmatched. CDR1 is MNHNY and CDR2 is SVGAGI in the germline V gene (reference sequence). CDR3 region: CASRGQHTDTQYF. DNA of the CDR3: TGTGCCAGCAGGGGACAGCACACAGATACGCAGTATTTT.

This clonotype was seen more than once but under ten times. The rearrangement uses TRBV5-6 and TRBJ2-1, with no clear D. CDR1 is SGHDT, CDR2 YYEEEE, per germline. V dropped 2 bases and J dropped 9 bases, with 9 bases sitting between them. This CDR3 is 12 amino acids long. CDR3 residues: CASSFLNGEQFF. CDR3 DNA sequence: TGTGCCAGCAGCTTCCTAAACGGTGAGCAGTTCTTC.

This clonotype was counted many times. The V gene is TRBV6-6, the J gene TRBJ2-1; D gene uncertain. Germline V gives CDR1 MNHNY, CDR2 SVGAGI (reference sequence). The V end lost 1 base, the J end lost 5 bases, and 3 bases lay between the germline ends. The CDR3 sequence is 12 residues long. The chain's CDR3 is CASSYYNNEQFF. The CDR3 DNA sequence: TGTGCCAGCAGTTACTACAACAATGAGCAGTTCTTC.

This clonotype was detected only once. V is TRBV28 and J is TRBJ2-7, with a possible D match to TRBD1 (6 bases). V gave up 3 bases and J gave up 6 bases, with 12 bases separating them. CDR1 MDHEN and CDR2 SYDVKM come from the germline V gene. This CDR3 has 13 amino acids. The CDR3 reads CASSLPDRTEQYV. The CDR3 nucleotides read TGTGCCAGCAGTTTGCCTGACAGGACCGAGCAGTACGTC.